The 3 T cell receptor beta chains reported below all come from one sample, sequenced in a study of cytomegalovirus exposure and HLA in healthy donors. PCR employed 60 Vbeta and 13 Jbeta primers. Repertoires were generated with immunoSEQ multiplex PCR, while TCRdb's copy carries only in-frame clones and drops some. The repertoire holds about 120,000 clones, with 76% as singletons. Sequencing was done on a sample of PBMCs. The receptor source for this set is a man younger than 40 in good health and CMV-seropositive.

V and J are TRBV6-5 and TRBJ1-2; 7 positions match TRBD1. Trimming took 4 bases from V and 4 from J; bases not matched to a gene: 9. This CDR3 comprises 15 residues. Per germline, CDR1 MNHEY and CDR2 SVGAGI. In DNA form, the CDR3 reads TGTGCCAGCAGTTCCGGACAGGCTTTGATCTATGGCTACACCTTC. It specifies CASSSGQALIYGYTF.

This sequence joins TRBV28 and TRBJ1-3; a possible D gene is TRBD1 (5 bases). CDR1 is MDHEN, CDR2 SYDVKM, per germline. V was clipped by 6 bases and J by 1 base, with 10 bases between them. The CDR3 has 14 residues. CDR3 residues: CASSDAGSGNTIYF. DNA for the CDR3: TGTGCCAGCAGCGACGCAGGGTCTGGAAACACCATATATTTT.

The count of this clone is one. The chain links TRBV7-2 to TRBJ2-7; unclear D gene. Per the germline V gene, CDR1 is SGHTA and CDR2 is FQGNSA. V was clipped by 5 bases and J by 2 bases, with 13 bases between them. The CDR3 loop spans 14 amino acids. The CDR3: CASSPPTSPYEQYF. CDR3 bases: TGTGCCAGCAGCCCGCCGACATCACCCTACGAGCAGTACTTC.